This TCR beta chain emerged from a study of T cells in Graves' hyperthyroidism and ophthalmopathy. Study-level points and caveats: Patients with ophthalmopathy were separated from those with stable hyperthyroidism by a 13 V-J model.

This clonotype showed up just a few times. Its antigen is currently unknown. Germline CDR1 reads MGHRA; CDR2 reads YSYEKL. The CDR3 runs 19 residues. Unmatched junction bases numbered 14, after V lost 1 base and J lost 4 bases. The source material, RNA transcripts, was used to amplify TCR beta CDR3 regions. In the first-round RT-PCR of the TCR CDR3, the HTBI primer set was used. TCRdb re-called the multiplex PCR reads through MiXCR, storing one row per CDR3 protein. There are some 530,000 distinct CDR3 sequences in the sample; around a fifth occur only once, and around 54% lies in the top ten. Sample: blood. This clonotype was sampled from a woman aged 70-85 years with Graves' ophthalmopathy. The rearrangement uses TRBV4-1 and TRBJ1-1; 11 nucleotides line up with TRBD1. The CDR3 bases are TGCGCCAGCAGCCAAGGGGCCGCCGGACAGGGGGCGTCGGGCACTGAAGCTTTCTTT. The encoded protein is CASSQGAAGQGASGTEAFF.